Presented here are 17 T cell receptor beta chains from one specimen sequenced in a study of T-cell memory formation after mild COVID-19. One entry per CDR3 protein, called by TCRdb with MiXCR from the 5' RACE reads. The sample holds fewer than 550,000 distinct CDR3 sequences, about 20% seen once. Material for sequencing was PBMCs or a T cell subset sorted from them (not recorded which). All receptors derive from an adult woman who had mild COVID-19 (a few samples of this study predate the infection). Cell type and time point are not known.

The chain uses TRBV11-2 and TRBJ2-2, with 7 bases lining up with TRBD2. This CDR3 is 16 amino acids long. The germline V gene has CDR1 SGHAT and CDR2 FQNNGV. J gave up 1 base and V 2 bases, and 4 bases lay outside the gene matches. CDR3 bases: TGTGCCAGCAGCTTAACGGGAGGCCTGAACACCGGGGAGCTGTTTTTT. Protein sequence: CASSLTGGLNTGELFF.

This clonotype turned up a few times. The V gene is TRBV12-3 or TRBV12-4, the J gene TRBJ1-1; D gene ambiguous. Between the trimmed V and J ends, which lost 4 bases and 1 base, there was a span of 16 bases. This CDR3 is built from 16 residues. CDR3 region: CASSYLGIGKNTEAFF. CDR3 sequence (DNA): TGTGCCAGCAGTTATTTGGGGATCGGGAAGAACACTGAAGCTTTCTTT.

This clonotype was counted only a few times. The J gene is TRBJ1-1, the V gene TRBV9; D not resolved. This CDR3 spans 14 amino acids. Germline CDR1 and CDR2: SGDLS and YYNGEE. Trimming removed 0 bases from V and 4 bases from J, with 10 bases in between. CDR3: CASSVDGLATEAFF. In nucleotides, the CDR3 is TGTGCCAGCAGCGTAGACGGGTTGGCCACTGAAGCTTTCTTT.

The V gene is TRBV7-2, the J gene TRBJ1-2; weak D call: TRBD1 (5 bases). This CDR3 is 14 amino acids long. The germline V gene has CDR1 SGHTA and CDR2 FQGNSA. Trimming took off 1 base at V and 5 bases at J, with 11 bases between the two ends. Written as DNA, the CDR3 is TGTGCCAGCAGCTTAGAGGCAGGGCGGTATGGCTACACCTTC. Translated: CASSLEAGRYGYTF.

In this sample, this clonotype turned up many times. This chain joins TRBV5-1 and TRBJ2-5; 7 positions agree with TRBD1. The germline gives CDR1 SGHRS, CDR2 YFSETQ. With 4 bases clipped from V and 4 bases from J, the junction kept 10 bases outside the gene matches. The CDR3 has 15 amino acids. This CDR3 is CASSVLPGQIETQYF. Here the CDR3 DNA reads TGCGCCAGCAGCGTCCTCCCGGGACAGATAGAGACCCAGTACTTC.

This clonotype has a handful of counts. The chain combines TRBV5-4 with TRBJ2-7, with 7 bases aligning to TRBD1. CDR1 is SGHNT, CDR2 YYREEE, per germline (reference sequence). V was clipped by 2 bases and J by 6 bases; unmatched bases: 8. This CDR3 is built from 14 residues. The CDR3 sequence is CASSFGRGKGEQYF. The CDR3 DNA follows: TGTGCCAGCAGCTTTGGCAGGGGGAAGGGCGAGCAGTACTTC.

This clonotype was observed at least ten times. The chain joins TRBV4-3 to TRBJ1-2; the D is unclear. V lost 3 bases and J 8 bases, leaving 13 bases between the germline ends. Germline-derived CDR1 and CDR2 are LGHNA and YSLEER. The CDR3 has 13 amino acids. In nucleotides, the CDR3 is TGCGCCAGCAGCCATGATAACTTGTGGGGCTACACCTTC. Residues: CASSHDNLWGYTF.

The chain has TRBV25-1 and TRBJ2-7; TRBD1 aligns across 7 bases. This CDR3 contains 15 residues. The V gene's germline CDR1 is MGHDK and CDR2 SYGVNS. V shed 1 base and J 2 bases; nucleotides not matched to a gene: 5. The CDR3 reads CASSELSGTAYEQYF. In DNA, the CDR3 is TGTGCCAGCAGTGAATTGTCGGGGACAGCCTACGAGCAGTACTTC.

The chain couples TRBV4-1 to TRBJ2-1, with D perhaps matching TRBD2 (6 bases). V lost 1 base to trimming and J lost 2 bases, with 18 bases between them. Germline V gene lookup returns CDR1 MGHRA and CDR2 YSYEKL. The CDR3 runs to 18 residues. The CDR3, as DNA: TGCGCCAGCAGCCAAGGAGCTCTGGCCCGCGGGGCCTACAATGAGCAGTTCTTC. It codes for CASSQGALARGAYNEQFF.

The table lists this clonotype with a few counts. This rearrangement joins TRBV7-9 to TRBJ2-2; the D is unclear. CDR3 length: 14 amino acids. V lost 6 bases and J 4 bases, leaving 12 bases between the germline ends. Germline V gene sequence: CDR1 SEHNR, CDR2 FQNEAQ (reference sequence). CDR3 amino acids: CASRLDVGTGELFF. The CDR3 nucleotides read TGTGCCAGCAGGCTAGATGTGGGCACCGGGGAGCTGTTTTTT.

The chain links TRBV20-1 to TRBJ2-3, with a weak D call TRBD2 (5 bases). From germline, CDR1 is DFQATT and CDR2 SNEGSKA (reference sequence). Trimming stripped 3 bases from V and 1 base from J, with 11 bases between. The length of the CDR3 is 14 residues. CDR3 in amino acids: CSASVDYRTDTQYF. The CDR3, as DNA: TGCAGTGCTAGTGTAGACTACCGCACAGATACGCAGTATTTT.

This chain links TRBV19 with TRBJ2-3, with 8 bases fitting TRBD2. This CDR3 contains 18 residues. The germline gives CDR1 LNHDA, CDR2 SQIVND (reference sequence). The junction had 15 bases not matched to a gene; V was cut back by 6 bases and J by 1 base. CDR3 nucleotides: TGTGCCAGTAGAAACCCGGGACTAGTCGACGCGGGCACAGATACGCAGTATTTT. This encodes CASRNPGLVDAGTDTQYF.

V is TRBV15 and J is TRBJ2-5; D remains unclear. CDR1 is LNHNV, CDR2 YYDKDF, per germline (reference sequence). V shed 0 bases and J shed 5 bases, with 4 bases lying between them. This CDR3 comprises 12 residues. This CDR3 is CATSRERETQYF. The CDR3 nucleotides are TGTGCCACCAGCAGAGAGAGGGAGACCCAGTACTTC.

This clonotype was seen more than once but under ten times. The chain employs TRBV12-3 or TRBV12-4 and TRBJ1-4; tentative D call: TRBD1 (5 bases). The CDR3 totals 17 residues. V shed 5 bases and J shed 0 bases, with 16 bases lying between them. CDR3 sequence (DNA): TGTGCCAGCAGTACCGACAGTCCCCACGCAACTAATGAAAAACTGTTTTTT. Its translation: CASSTDSPHATNEKLFF.

The V and J genes are TRBV9 and TRBJ1-2; tentative D call: TRBD1 (5 bases). CDR1 is SGDLS and CDR2 is YYNGEE in the germline V gene. The ends were cut back, 4 bases at V and 5 bases at J, with 12 bases in the middle. This CDR3 comprises 13 residues. The CDR3 loop is CASSKQGTYGYTF. Written as DNA, the CDR3 is TGTGCCAGCAGCAAACAAGGGACTTATGGCTACACCTTC.

This clonotype appeared many times. V is TRBV5-4 and J is TRBJ2-7; 10 bases fit TRBD1. After removal of 0 bases from V and 5 bases from J, the junction contained 8 bases not matched to a gene. Germline CDR1 SGHNT, CDR2 YYREEE (reference sequence). The CDR3 is made up of 16 amino acids. The CDR3 protein is CASSLAGIGQGDEQYF. CDR3 nucleotide sequence: TGTGCCAGCAGCTTGGCCGGTATCGGACAGGGGGACGAGCAGTACTTC.

The chain uses TRBV6-1 and TRBJ2-7; D remains ambiguous. This CDR3 has 13 residues. V was pared by 2 bases and J by 1 base, with 6 bases between. Germline V CDR1 and CDR2: MNHNS, SASEGT. In DNA, the CDR3 is TGTGCCAGCAGTGAAAACAAATCCTACGAGCAGTACTTC. Protein product: CASSENKSYEQYF.